The T cell receptor beta chain under discussion was sequenced for a study of shared clonotypes between healthy human individuals. Donors, healthy HIV-negative adults, lacked recent acute infections or vaccinations. Sequenced by immunoSEQ multiplex PCR; TCRdb stores in-frame clones only, minus some. Here the sample spans approximately 1,000,000 clones, 70% to 85% being singletons. Germline V gives CDR1 LNHDA, CDR2 SQIVND (reference sequence). The CDR3 runs to 16 residues. After removal of 6 bases from V and 4 bases from J, the junction contained 7 bases not matched to a gene. The origin of this receptor is a man aged 18 to 30 in good health. Some clones in this sample may be carry-over from other donors' samples. This chain links TRBV19 with TRBJ2-2, with 11 bases identical to TRBD2. The specimen was memory CD4+ T cells from PBMCs. Specified subset: CD45RA-negative fraction. CDR3 in amino acids: CASRRRTSGSTGELFF. The CDR3, as DNA: TGTGCCAGTAGAAGGAGGACTAGCGGGTCCACCGGGGAGCTGTTTTTT.